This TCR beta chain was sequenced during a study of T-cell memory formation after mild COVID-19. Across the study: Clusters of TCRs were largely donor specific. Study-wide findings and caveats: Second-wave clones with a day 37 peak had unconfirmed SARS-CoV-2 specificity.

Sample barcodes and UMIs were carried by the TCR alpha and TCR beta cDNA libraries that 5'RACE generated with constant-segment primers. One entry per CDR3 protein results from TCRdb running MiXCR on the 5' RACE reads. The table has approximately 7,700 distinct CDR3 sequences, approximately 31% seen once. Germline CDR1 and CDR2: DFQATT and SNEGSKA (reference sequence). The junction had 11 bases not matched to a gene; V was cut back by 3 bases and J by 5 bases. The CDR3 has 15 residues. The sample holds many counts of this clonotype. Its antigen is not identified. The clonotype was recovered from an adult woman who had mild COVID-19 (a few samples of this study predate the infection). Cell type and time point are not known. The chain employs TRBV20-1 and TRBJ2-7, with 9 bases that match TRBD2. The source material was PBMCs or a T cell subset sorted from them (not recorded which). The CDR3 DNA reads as TGCAGTGCTAGTATTAGCGGGAGACTTCGCCACGAGCAGTACTTC. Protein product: CSASISGRLRHEQYF.